This is a list of T cell receptor beta chains from one sample in a study of T cell changes during pregnancy in multiple sclerosis. Generated by immunoSEQ multiplex PCR, the TCRdb table keeps only in-frame clones and is missing some. The table has around 62,000 clones, roughly 88% seen once; the top ten hold about 2.1%. The input for sequencing was peripheral blood, taken in the second trimester of pregnancy. These receptors were collected from a female donor in good health, enrolled as a control in a pregnancy study. The CDR3 runs from the conserved cysteine through the conserved F or W. Fields, in order: clone size, J gene, V gene, D gene, CDR3 DNA, CDR3 protein. A D gene is named only where the DNA matches it firmly. Some rows mark clone size as missing; the rest say once, few, many or name a class of expanded clone.

abundance: -; j_gene: TRBJ2-7; v_gene: TRBV5-1; d_gene: TRBD1; CDR3nt: TGCGCCAGCAGCCCCGGACAGGGTCTTACCTACGAGCAGTACTTC; CDR3aa: CASSPGQGLTYEQYF
abundance: -; j_gene: TRBJ2-1; v_gene: TRBV11-2; d_gene: -; CDR3nt: TGTGCCAGCAGCTTAGCGGACACCGGCTCCTACAATGAGCAGTTCTTC; CDR3aa: CASSLADTGSYNEQFF
abundance: -; j_gene: TRBJ2-2; v_gene: TRBV30; d_gene: TRBD1; CDR3nt: TGTGCCTGGGGACCGGGACAGAGGTTTATCGGGGAGCTGTTTTTT; CDR3aa: CAWGPGQRFIGELFF
abundance: -; j_gene: TRBJ2-4; v_gene: TRBV9; d_gene: -; CDR3nt: TGTGCCAGCAGCGTAGGTAGAACCAAAAACATTCAGTACTTC; CDR3aa: CASSVGRTKNIQYF
abundance: few; j_gene: TRBJ1-5; v_gene: TRBV6-1; d_gene: -; CDR3nt: TGTGCCAGCAGTGAAGGGAGGTGGGCATTCAATCAGCCCCAGCATTTT; CDR3aa: CASSEGRWAFNQPQHF
abundance: few; j_gene: TRBJ1-2; v_gene: TRBV29-1; d_gene: TRBD1; CDR3nt: TGCAGCGTACAGGGGGCGGTCCAAGACGTCGGATTCTATGGCTACACCTTC; CDR3aa: CSVQGAVQDVGFYGYTF
abundance: -; j_gene: TRBJ2-2; v_gene: TRBV25-1; d_gene: -; CDR3nt: TGTGCCAGCAGTGAATACAGCGCGAACACCGGGGAGCTGTTTTTT; CDR3aa: CASSEYSANTGELFF
abundance: -; j_gene: TRBJ2-7; v_gene: TRBV7-2; d_gene: TRBD2; CDR3nt: TGTGCCAGCTCTAGCGGGAGCATCATCTACGAGCAGTACTTC; CDR3aa: CASSSGSIIYEQYF
abundance: -; j_gene: TRBJ2-1; v_gene: TRBV7-9; d_gene: TRBD1; CDR3nt: TGTGCCAGCAGCACCTCCCGGACAGGGGTCAATGAGCAGTTCTTC; CDR3aa: CASSTSRTGVNEQFF
abundance: few; j_gene: TRBJ2-1; v_gene: TRBV30; d_gene: TRBD2; CDR3nt: TGTGCCTGGAGACACCTTCTAGCGGGGGCCTACAATGAGCAGTTCTTC; CDR3aa: CAWRHLLAGAYNEQFF
abundance: -; j_gene: TRBJ2-5; v_gene: TRBV6-5; d_gene: -; CDR3nt: TGTGCCAGCAGTTCCCCGAGGGCCGGGGAGACCCAGTACTTC; CDR3aa: CASSSPRAGETQYF
abundance: medium-sized; j_gene: TRBJ1-2; v_gene: TRBV7-2; d_gene: -; CDR3nt: TGTGCCAGCAGCTTAAGACGGGGAAAAAACTATGGCTACACCTTC; CDR3aa: CASSLRRGKNYGYTF
abundance: -; j_gene: TRBJ2-5; v_gene: TRBV2; d_gene: TRBD2; CDR3nt: TGTGCCAGCAGCGTTAGCGGGGCCAAACAAGAGACCCAGTACTTC; CDR3aa: CASSVSGAKQETQYF
abundance: -; j_gene: TRBJ2-7; v_gene: TRBV7-9; d_gene: TRBD2; CDR3nt: TGTGCCAGCAGCTTGGGAGCGGGGTCCCCCTACGAGCAGTACTTC; CDR3aa: CASSLGAGSPYEQYF
abundance: -; j_gene: TRBJ1-1; v_gene: TRBV6-5; d_gene: -; CDR3nt: TGTGCCAGCACCCGAGGTGGGGGGTTGGGCACTGAAGCTTTCTTT; CDR3aa: CASTRGGGLGTEAFF
abundance: -; j_gene: TRBJ2-2; v_gene: TRBV2; d_gene: TRBD1; CDR3nt: TGTGCCAAAGGACAGGCAAACACCGGGGAGCTGTTTTTT; CDR3aa: CAKGQANTGELFF
abundance: -; j_gene: TRBJ2-7; v_gene: TRBV6-5; d_gene: TRBD1; CDR3nt: TGTGCCAGCAGTCCATTACAGGGGCCCTACGAGCAGTACTTC; CDR3aa: CASSPLQGPYEQYF
abundance: -; j_gene: TRBJ2-7; v_gene: TRBV28; d_gene: -; CDR3nt: TGTGCCAGCAGCACCTTCCGAGACTTGAACTACGAGCAGTACTTC; CDR3aa: CASSTFRDLNYEQYF
abundance: -; j_gene: TRBJ1-6; v_gene: TRBV7-9; d_gene: -; CDR3nt: TGTGCCAGCAGTCAGGGTTCGGGCTCCTATAATTCACCCCTCCACTTT; CDR3aa: CASSQGSGSYNSPLHF
abundance: -; j_gene: TRBJ1-4; v_gene: TRBV4-1; d_gene: -; CDR3nt: TGCGCCAGCAGCCAAGATAGTGAAAAACTGTTTTTT; CDR3aa: CASSQDSEKLFF
abundance: -; j_gene: TRBJ1-1; v_gene: TRBV7-2; d_gene: -; CDR3nt: TGTGCCAGCAGCTTGTGGTCGACAGAAGGAAAAGCTTTCTTT; CDR3aa: CASSLWSTEGKAFF
abundance: -; j_gene: TRBJ2-7; v_gene: TRBV27; d_gene: -; CDR3nt: TGTGCCAGCAGTCCCACCTACGAGCAGTACTTC; CDR3aa: CASSPTYEQYF
abundance: -; j_gene: TRBJ2-7; v_gene: TRBV19; d_gene: -; CDR3nt: TGTGCCACCAAATCGCCGGGACTTAACGAGCAGTACTTC; CDR3aa: CATKSPGLNEQYF